This TCR beta chain was captured in a study of blood T cell repertoires in COVID-19. Turning to the study itself: COVID-19 samples from acute and convalescent phases originated in the United States, Italy and Spain. Nucleic acid was either cDNA or gDNA, and it came from T cells, B-cell-depleted T cells, or PBMCs.

Original processing notes: Researchers report that nucleated cell counts were estimated from reference gene primer amplification. Assay used: immunoSEQ multiplex PCR; TCRdb lists only in-frame clones, some missing. D and trimming were read from the DNA, whereas the V and J calls and clone size are those reported in that table. The table has about 140,000 clones, about 91% seen once. The V and J ends lost 5 bases and 0 bases respectively, with 17 bases between them. This CDR3 is 18 amino acids long. The germline gives CDR1 MDHEN, CDR2 SYDVKM. The TCR originated in a woman aged 60-75 years with acute or convalescent COVID-19. The specimen sequenced was peripheral blood. The rearrangement links TRBV28 to TRBJ2-6, with D maybe TRBD2 (6 bases). The CDR3 bases are TGTGCCAGCAGTCCCGACGGACTAAGCCTCTCTGGGGCCAACGTCCTGACTTTC. Encoded protein: CASSPDGLSLSGANVLTF. Variable domain in full (rest from reference TRBV28 and TRBJ2-6): DVKVTQSSRYLVKRTGEKVFLECVQDMDHENMFWYRQDPGLGLRLIYFSYDVKMKEKGDIPEGYSVSREKKERFSLILESASTNQTSMYLCASSPDGLSLSGANVLTFGAGSRLTVL.